Listed here are 17 T cell receptor beta chains from one sample, sequenced in a study of blood T cells in healthy people across ages. Next came a second PCR, run for roughly 6 to 11 cycles, which used a sample-barcoded 5' primer along with a J-beta primer mix. MiXCR, applied by TCRdb to the 5' RACE reads, yields one record per CDR3 protein. The sample lists around 650,000 distinct CDR3 sequences, about 30% occurring once. Sequencing was carried out using blood. These receptors were obtained from a woman aged 80 or older in good health.

The chain carries TRBV27 and TRBJ2-5, with 11 bases aligning to TRBD1. Germline CDR1 is MNHEY and CDR2 is SMNVEV (reference sequence). CDR3 size: 16 residues. The junction had 12 bases not matched to a gene; V was cut back by 1 base and J by 11 bases. In DNA, the CDR3 is TGTGCCAGCAGTTTATGGAGGACAGGGGGCCACGATGAGCAGTACTTC. Encoded protein: CASSLWRTGGHDEQYF.

This clonotype was seen just once. This chain links TRBV20-1 with TRBJ2-7, with 13 bases that match TRBD2. J gave up 2 bases and V 2 bases, and 3 bases lay outside the gene matches. Looked up from germline, CDR1 is DFQATT and CDR2 is SNEGSKA (reference sequence). The CDR3 covers 15 residues. CDR3 sequence reads: CSARRLAGGPYEQYF. CDR3 nucleotides: TGCAGTGCTAGACGACTAGCGGGGGGACCCTACGAGCAGTACTTC.

In this sample, this clonotype turned up a few times. The gene calls are TRBV29-1 and TRBJ1-1, with no clear D. There are 13 residues in the CDR3. CDR1 and CDR2 (germline): SQVTM, ANQGSEA. V was trimmed by 5 bases and J by 3 bases, leaving 13 bases between them. CDR3 sequence (DNA): TGCAGCGTTACCGTCCTTTCCGACACTGAAGCTTTCTTT. Protein product: CSVTVLSDTEAFF.

There are many counts of this clonotype. This sequence joins TRBV9 and TRBJ2-1, with D perhaps TRBD2 (7 bases). This CDR3 comprises 16 residues. The V gene lost 5 bases and the J gene lost 7 bases, with 22 bases spanning the gap. CDR1 SGDLS and CDR2 YYNGEE come from the germline V gene. This CDR3 is CASSSAPGGLSNEQFF. The CDR3 DNA sequence: TGTGCCAGCAGTAGCGCTCCGGGGGGCCTTTCGAATGAGCAGTTCTTC. Full variable domain (missing parts from reference TRBV9 and TRBJ2-1): DSGVTQTPKHLITATGQRVTLRCSPRSGDLSVYWYQQSLDQGLQFLIQYYNGEERAKGNILERFSAQQFPDLHSELNLSSLELGDSALYFCASSSAPGGLSNEQFFGPGTRLTVL.

There are many counts of this clonotype. The chain recombines TRBV20-1 with TRBJ2-7; no clear D gene. This CDR3 has 14 amino acids. V lost 3 bases, J lost 3 bases, and 15 bases lay in between. Per the germline V gene, CDR1 is DFQATT and CDR2 is SNEGSKA (reference sequence). The CDR3, as DNA: TGCAGTGCTAGTGGGTCAGCGACGTTCTACGAGCAGTACTTC. Its protein is CSASGSATFYEQYF.

The chain has TRBV7-2 and TRBJ2-4; 11 positions agree with TRBD2. Germline V CDR1 and CDR2: SGHTA, FQGNSA. The CDR3 loop spans 18 amino acids. Trimming at V came to 1 base and at J to 1 base, leaving 6 bases not matched to a gene. This CDR3 is CASSLGTSGPFAKNIQYF. Here the CDR3 DNA reads TGTGCCAGCAGCTTAGGGACTAGCGGGCCCTTTGCCAAAAACATTCAGTACTTC.

This clonotype was counted many times. This sequence joins TRBV9 and TRBJ2-7; tentatively, D is TRBD1 (8 bases). Germline V gene data show CDR1 as SGDLS and CDR2 as YYNGEE. The ends were cut back, 4 bases at V and 5 bases at J, with 22 bases in the middle. The CDR3 has 16 amino acids. The CDR3 loop reads CASSPRGQGASHEQYF. The CDR3 bases are TGTGCCAGCAGCCCGCGGGGGCAGGGGGCTTCCCACGAGCAGTACTTC.

J is TRBJ1-2 and V is TRBV20-1, with D unclear. V lost 3 bases and J lost 3, with 11 bases in between. Germline CDR1 DFQATT, CDR2 SNEGSKA (reference sequence). The CDR3 has 13 residues. CDR3 region: CSARLGPDYGYTF. In nucleotides, the CDR3 is TGCAGTGCTAGGTTAGGCCCGGACTATGGCTACACCTTC.

The chain combines TRBV28 with TRBJ2-7; tentatively, D is TRBD1 (6 bases). This CDR3 has 15 residues. Germline loops: CDR1 MDHEN, CDR2 SYDVKM. V lost 4 bases, J lost 1 base, and 14 bases lay in between. The CDR3 loop reads CASSYPTGISYEQYF. DNA for the CDR3: TGTGCCAGCAGTTACCCTACAGGGATATCCTACGAGCAGTACTTC. Together with reference TRBV28 and TRBJ2-7, the CDR3 gives the full variable domain: DVKVTQSSRYLVKRTGEKVFLECVQDMDHENMFWYRQDPGLGLRLIYFSYDVKMKEKGDIPEGYSVSREKKERFSLILESASTNQTSMYLCASSYPTGISYEQYFGPGTRLTVT.

The sample holds many counts of this clonotype. The rearrangement joins TRBV5-1 to TRBJ1-1; D is perhaps TRBD1 (5 bases). The V end lost 5 bases, the J end lost 5 bases, and 10 bases lay between the germline ends. CDR1 is SGHRS, CDR2 YFSETQ, per germline. The CDR3 loop spans 12 amino acids. In DNA, the CDR3 is TGCGCCAGCAGGGGGCTTGGAACTGAAGCTTTCTTT. It codes for CASRGLGTEAFF.

The chain is built from TRBV12-3 or TRBV12-4 and TRBJ2-7, with a tentative D call TRBD2 (7 bases). The CDR3 runs 16 residues. Trimming took off 4 bases at V and 3 bases at J, with 19 bases between the two ends. The CDR3 is CASSSSGGLGGYEQYF. Here the CDR3 DNA reads TGTGCCAGCAGTTCGTCGGGGGGATTAGGGGGCTACGAGCAGTACTTC.

This clonotype was detected a few times. This chain uses TRBV7-9 with TRBJ1-4; 7 bases align to TRBD1. The germline V gene has CDR1 SEHNR and CDR2 FQNEAQ (reference sequence). The CDR3 sequence is 14 residues long. The V and J ends lost 5 bases and 7 bases, in that order; junction bases with no gene match: 7. CDR3 sequence reads: CASSPTGKSEKLFF. The CDR3 region has the DNA TGTGCCAGCAGCCCGACAGGGAAGAGTGAAAAACTGTTTTTT.

This clonotype was detected many times. The chain joins TRBV10-3 to TRBJ2-5; TRBD2 matches at 11 bases. V trimming: 7 bases; J trimming: 5 bases; junction bases outside the gene matches: 6. The CDR3 runs to 14 residues. CDR1 ENHRY and CDR2 SYGVKD come from the germline V gene. The CDR3 sequence is CAIKRGLAEETQYF. DNA for the CDR3: TGTGCCATCAAAAGGGGACTAGCGGAGGAGACCCAGTACTTC.

The gene calls are TRBV10-1 and TRBJ2-7; TRBD1 matches at 7 bases. Germline V CDR1 and CDR2: WNHNN, SYGVQD (reference sequence). The CDR3 has 16 amino acids. Unmatched junction bases numbered 6, after V lost 0 bases and J lost 1 base. CDR3 residues: CASSESNRGESYEQYF. CDR3 coding DNA: TGCGCCAGCAGTGAGTCCAACAGGGGAGAATCCTACGAGCAGTACTTC.

To note about this clonotype: A single base separates this from a much larger clone, so it may be a read error. This sequence joins TRBV20-1 and TRBJ2-1, with TRBD2 matching over 10 bases. The tail of the sequence fits TRBJ2-7 better, so the J call may be wrong. CDR3 length: 15 amino acids. The germline CDR1 and CDR2 sequences are DFQATT and SNEGSKA (reference sequence). Here the CDR3 DNA reads TGCAGTGCTAGAGATCTGAAGCGGGGGGGCAATGAGCAGTACTTC. Protein: CSARDLKRGGNEQYF.

There are many counts of this clonotype. The V gene is TRBV11-2, the J gene TRBJ2-1; tentatively, D is TRBD1 (7 bases). CDR1 and CDR2 from the germline V gene are SGHAT and FQNNGV. Trimming pared 4 bases from V and 9 bases from J, leaving 19 bases between. CDR3 length equals 15 residues. The CDR3 is CASSWRGQRSSEQFF. In DNA, the CDR3 is TGTGCCAGCAGCTGGAGGGGGCAAAGGTCGAGTGAGCAGTTCTTC.

This clonotype was observed a few times. The rearrangement uses TRBV6-2 or TRBV6-3 and TRBJ1-1; D might be TRBD1 (6 bases). The germline V gene has CDR1 MNHEY and CDR2 SVGEGT. V was pared by 6 bases and J by 4 bases, with 15 bases between. CDR3 size: 14 residues. The CDR3 is CASRLWTVTTEAFF. The CDR3 DNA sequence: TGTGCCAGCAGACTATGGACAGTCACCACTGAAGCTTTCTTT.